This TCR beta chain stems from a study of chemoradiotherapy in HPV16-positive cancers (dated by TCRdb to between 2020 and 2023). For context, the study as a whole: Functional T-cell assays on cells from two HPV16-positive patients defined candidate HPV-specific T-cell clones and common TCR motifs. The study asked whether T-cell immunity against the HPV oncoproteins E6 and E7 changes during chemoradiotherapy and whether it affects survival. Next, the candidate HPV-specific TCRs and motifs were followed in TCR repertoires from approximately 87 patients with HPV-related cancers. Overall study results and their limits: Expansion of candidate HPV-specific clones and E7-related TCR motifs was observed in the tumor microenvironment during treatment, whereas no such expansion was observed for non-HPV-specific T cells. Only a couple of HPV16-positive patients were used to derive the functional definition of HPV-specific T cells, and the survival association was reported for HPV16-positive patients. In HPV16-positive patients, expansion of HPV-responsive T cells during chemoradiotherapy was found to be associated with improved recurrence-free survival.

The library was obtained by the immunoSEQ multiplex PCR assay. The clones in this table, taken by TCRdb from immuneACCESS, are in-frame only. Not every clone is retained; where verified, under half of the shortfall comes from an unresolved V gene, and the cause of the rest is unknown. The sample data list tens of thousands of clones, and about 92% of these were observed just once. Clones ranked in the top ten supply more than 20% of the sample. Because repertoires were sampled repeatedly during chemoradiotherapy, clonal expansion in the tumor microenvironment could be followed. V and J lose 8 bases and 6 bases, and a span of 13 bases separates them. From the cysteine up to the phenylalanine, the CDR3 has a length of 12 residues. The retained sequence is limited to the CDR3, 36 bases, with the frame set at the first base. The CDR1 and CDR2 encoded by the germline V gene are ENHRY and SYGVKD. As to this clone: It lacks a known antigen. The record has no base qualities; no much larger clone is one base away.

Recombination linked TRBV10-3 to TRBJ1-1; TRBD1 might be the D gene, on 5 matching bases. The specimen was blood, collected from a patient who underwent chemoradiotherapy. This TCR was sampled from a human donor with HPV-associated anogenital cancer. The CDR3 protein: CAIAAGGAEAFF. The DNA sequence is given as TGTGCCATCGCCGCCGGGGGGGCTGAAGCTTTCTTT.